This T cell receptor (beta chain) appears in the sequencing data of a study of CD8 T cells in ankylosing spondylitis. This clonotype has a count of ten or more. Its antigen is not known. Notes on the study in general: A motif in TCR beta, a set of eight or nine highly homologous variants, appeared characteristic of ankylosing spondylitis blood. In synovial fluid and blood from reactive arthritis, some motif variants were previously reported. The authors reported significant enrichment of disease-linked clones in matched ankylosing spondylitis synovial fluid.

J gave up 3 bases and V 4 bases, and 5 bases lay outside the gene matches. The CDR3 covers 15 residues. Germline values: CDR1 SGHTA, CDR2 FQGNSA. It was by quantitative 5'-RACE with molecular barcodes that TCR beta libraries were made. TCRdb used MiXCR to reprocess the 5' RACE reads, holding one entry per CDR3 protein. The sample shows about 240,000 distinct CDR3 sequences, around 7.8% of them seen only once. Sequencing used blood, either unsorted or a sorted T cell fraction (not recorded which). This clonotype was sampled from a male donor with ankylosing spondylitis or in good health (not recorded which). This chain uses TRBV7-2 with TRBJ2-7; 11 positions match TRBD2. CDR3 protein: CASSSTSGSHYEQYF. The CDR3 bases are TGTGCCAGCAGCTCCACTAGCGGGAGCCACTACGAGCAGTACTTC.